This TCR beta chain stems from a study of cytomegalovirus exposure and HLA in healthy donors. CDR3 size: 15 residues. Germline V gives CDR1 SGHRS, CDR2 YFSETQ. V lost 2 bases to trimming and J lost 6 bases, with 17 bases between them. The PCR employed 60 Vbeta primers together with 13 Jbeta primers. TCRdb keeps only in-frame clones here, not all; method: immunoSEQ multiplex PCR. The table shows about 160,000 clones, with over 70% occurring only once. This clone occurred many times. The source material was PBMCs. The chain joins TRBV5-1 to TRBJ1-1; D remains unclear. The receptor was derived from a woman between 40 and 50 years old in good health and CMV-seropositive. In DNA, the CDR3 is TGCGCCAGCAGCTTAGGTTCTCAGACGGGATCTGAAGCTTTCTTT. Its protein product is CASSLGSQTGSEAFF.